This TCR beta chain originates from a study of blood T cell repertoires in COVID-19. Sequenced by immunoSEQ multiplex PCR; TCRdb stores in-frame clones only, minus some. The table lists roughly 120,000 clones, around 84% of them singletons. This clone appeared a few times. CDR1 and CDR2 (germline): SNHLY, FYNNEI. V dropped 7 bases and J dropped 1 base, with 17 bases sitting between them. The CDR3 is 16 amino acids. The sequenced material came from peripheral blood. The rearrangement joins TRBV2 to TRBJ2-1; TRBD2 is a possible D gene (5 bases). The TCR was taken from an elderly woman with active or convalescent COVID-19. The CDR3 region is CASTLVRLASYNEQFF. The CDR3 DNA is TGTGCCAGCACTTTAGTTCGGCTAGCTTCCTACAATGAGCAGTTCTTC. The full variable domain, in which reference TRBV2 and TRBJ2-1 provide the parts outside the CDR3, is EPEVTQTPSHQVTQMGQEVILRCVPISNHLYFYWYRQILGQKVEFLVSFYNNEISEKSEIFDDQFSVERPDGSNFTLKIRSTKLEDSAMYFCASTLVRLASYNEQFFGPGTRLTVL.